These 10 T cell receptor beta chains came from one sample sequenced in a study of technical replicates of blood from several donors. Generated by immunoSEQ multiplex PCR, the TCRdb table keeps only in-frame clones and is missing some. The repertoire holds approximately 79,000 clones, with around 97% as singletons. The sample was T cells isolated from PBMCs. These TCRs come from a human donor in good health.

The chain recombines TRBV14 with TRBJ2-3; 11 bases align to TRBD2. With 2 bases clipped from V and 3 bases from J, the junction kept 7 bases outside the gene matches. The germline V gene has CDR1 SGHDN and CDR2 FVKESK. The CDR3 has 17 amino acids. The DNA of the CDR3 is TGTGCCAGCAGCCAAAGAACCGGGACTAGCGGAACAGATACGCAGTATTTT. Translated: CASSQRTGTSGTDTQYF.

This clone has a single count. The chain carries TRBV7-2 and TRBJ2-7; weak D call: TRBD1 (6 bases). The CDR3 has 11 amino acids. With 7 bases removed from V and 4 bases from J, the gap between germline ends came to 8 bases. From germline, CDR1 is SGHTA and CDR2 FQGNSA. The CDR3 is CASTRGYEQYF. The CDR3 nucleotides are TGTGCCAGCACCAGGGGTTACGAGCAGTACTTC.

The chain has TRBV10-2 and TRBJ1-2; D ambiguous. V lost 0 bases and J 8 bases, leaving 10 bases between the germline ends. The CDR3 loop spans 13 amino acids. Germline assignment: CDR1 WSHSY and CDR2 SAAADI. CDR3 residues: CASSESPSRGYTF. The CDR3 coding sequence is TGCGCCAGCAGTGAGTCCCCCAGCAGGGGCTACACCTTC.

The rearrangement uses TRBV11-3 and TRBJ2-3, with 10 bases fitting TRBD2. This CDR3 region has 15 residues. Losses at the gene ends were 5 bases for V and 0 bases for J; bases not matched to a gene: 2. Looked up from germline, CDR1 is SGHNT and CDR2 is YENEEA. Here the CDR3 reads CASSPGLASTDTQYF. Here the CDR3 DNA reads TGTGCCAGCAGCCCGGGACTAGCGAGCACAGATACGCAGTATTTT.

The chain joins TRBV19 to TRBJ1-1; TRBD1 agrees at 8 bases. Germline V gene sequence: CDR1 LNHDA, CDR2 SQIVND (reference sequence). V shed 4 bases, J shed 3 bases, and the junction held 4 bases outside the gene matches. This CDR3 comprises 14 residues. The CDR3 here is CASSRQGADTEAFF. The CDR3 coding sequence is TGTGCCAGTAGTAGGCAGGGGGCGGACACTGAAGCTTTCTTT. Using reference TRBV19 and TRBJ1-1 for the parts outside the CDR3, the full variable domain is DGGITQSPKYLFRKEGQNVTLSCEQNLNHDAMYWYRQDPGQGLRLIYYSQIVNDFQKGDIAEGYSVSREKKESFPLTVTSAQKNPTAFYLCASSRQGADTEAFFGQGTRLTVV.

In this sample, this clone turned up once. The genes are TRBV27 and TRBJ1-5; D perhaps matches TRBD1 (6 bases). CDR1 MNHEY and CDR2 SMNVEV come from the germline V gene (reference sequence). The CDR3 is made up of 17 amino acids. Trimming removed 0 bases at V and 2 bases at J, with 14 bases between. The CDR3 coding sequence is TGTGCCAGCAGTTTATCTCCAGGGGAAATGGGCAATCAGCCCCAGCATTTT. This codes for CASSLSPGEMGNQPQHF.

The J gene is TRBJ1-5, the V gene TRBV6-5, with D perhaps matching TRBD1 (5 bases). CDR1 and CDR2 from the germline V gene are MNHEY and SVGAGI. The CDR3 has 14 amino acids. Trimming shortened V by 5 bases and J by 3 bases, and 11 bases separated the two germline ends. The CDR3 is CASSPDSSNQPQHF. The CDR3 nucleotides are TGTGCCAGCAGTCCAGACAGCTCCAATCAGCCCCAGCATTTT.

V and J are TRBV9 and TRBJ1-1; D remains unclear. The CDR3 contains 12 residues. The V end was cut by 3 bases, the J end by 2 bases, with 5 bases between. The germline V gene encodes CDR1 SGDLS and CDR2 YYNGEE. CDR3: CASSASNTEAFF. DNA of the CDR3: TGTGCCAGCAGCGCCAGTAACACTGAAGCTTTCTTT.

This clone has a single count. The V and J genes are TRBV5-1 and TRBJ2-5, with D uncertain. The CDR3 is 14 amino acids. The germline gives CDR1 SGHRS, CDR2 YFSETQ. Trimming took off 5 bases at V and 5 bases at J, with 16 bases between the two ends. This CDR3 is CASRGEVTTETQYF. The CDR3 DNA is TGCGCCAGCAGGGGTGAGGTGACCACGGAGACCCAGTACTTC.

The chain recombines TRBV18 with TRBJ1-4; D not certain. The CDR3 covers 11 residues. V was clipped by 5 bases and J by 6 bases, with 4 bases between them. The V gene's germline CDR1 is KGHSH and CDR2 LQKENI. Here the CDR3 reads CASSIDEKLFF. The CDR3, as DNA: TGTGCCAGCTCAATAGATGAAAAACTGTTTTTT.